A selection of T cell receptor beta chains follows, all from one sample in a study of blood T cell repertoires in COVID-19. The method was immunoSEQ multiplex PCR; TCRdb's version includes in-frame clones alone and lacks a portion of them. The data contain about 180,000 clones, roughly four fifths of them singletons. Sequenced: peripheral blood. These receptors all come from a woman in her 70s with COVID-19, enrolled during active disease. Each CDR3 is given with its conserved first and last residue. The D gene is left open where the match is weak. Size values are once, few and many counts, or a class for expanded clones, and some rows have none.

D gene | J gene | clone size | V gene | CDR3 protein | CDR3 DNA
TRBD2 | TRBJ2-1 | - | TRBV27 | CASSLTSGSGQFF | TGTGCCAGCAGTTTGACTAGCGGGTCAGGGCAGTTCTTC
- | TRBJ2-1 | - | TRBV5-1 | CASSLSSGSYNEQFF | TGCGCCAGCAGCTTGTCATCGGGCTCCTACAATGAGCAGTTCTTC
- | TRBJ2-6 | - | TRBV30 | CAWNRESGANVLTF | TGTGCCTGGAACAGGGAATCTGGGGCCAACGTCCTGACTTTC
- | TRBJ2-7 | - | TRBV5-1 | CASSLGASTYEQYF | TGCGCCAGCAGCTTGGGTGCTAGCACTTACGAGCAGTACTTC
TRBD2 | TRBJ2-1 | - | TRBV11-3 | CASSLTSGSLKQFF | TGTGCCAGCAGCTTGACTAGCGGGAGTTTGAAGCAGTTCTTC
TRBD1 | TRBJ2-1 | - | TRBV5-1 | CASSLRVRQGPYNEQFF | TGCGCCAGCAGCTTGCGGGTCCGACAGGGGCCCTACAATGAGCAGTTCTTC
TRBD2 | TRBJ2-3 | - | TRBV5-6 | CASSTGLAGVGSTDTQYF | TGTGCCAGCAGCACAGGACTAGCGGGAGTTGGGAGCACAGATACGCAGTATTTT
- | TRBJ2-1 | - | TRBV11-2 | CASSLRPGEQFF | TGTGCCAGCAGCCTACGACCCGGGGAGCAGTTCTTC
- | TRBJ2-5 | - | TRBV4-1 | CASSQVLPVLAQETQYF | TGCGCCAGCAGCCAAGTCTTACCTGTATTAGCCCAAGAGACCCAGTACTTC
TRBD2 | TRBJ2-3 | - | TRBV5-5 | CASSFLAGGRDTQYF | TGTGCCAGCAGCTTCCTAGCGGGAGGGAGAGATACGCAGTATTTT
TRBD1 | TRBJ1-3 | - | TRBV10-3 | CASNPGQNIPGNTIYF | TGTGCCAGCAACCCGGGACAGAATATACCTGGAAACACCATATATTTT
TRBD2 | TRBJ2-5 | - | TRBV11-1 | CASSGLAGGETQYF | TGTGCCAGCAGCGGACTAGCGGGAGGGGAGACCCAGTACTTC
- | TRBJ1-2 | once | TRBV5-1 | CASSLGAQAGLYTF | TGCGCCAGCAGCTTGGGGGCCCAGGCAGGGTTATACACCTTC
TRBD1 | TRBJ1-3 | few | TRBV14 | CASSRDRLFSGNTIYF | TGTGCCAGCAGCCGGGACAGACTATTCTCTGGAAACACCATATATTTT
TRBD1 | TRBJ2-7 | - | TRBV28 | CASSLWRDRANEQYF | TGTGCCAGCAGTTTATGGCGGGACAGGGCCAACGAGCAGTACTTC
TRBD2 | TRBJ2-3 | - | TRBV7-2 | CASSPDGRTDTQYF | TGTGCCAGCAGTCCCGACGGGAGGACAGATACGCAGTATTTT
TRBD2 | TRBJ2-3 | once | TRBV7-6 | CASSPLPSSGRFQTQYF | TGTGCCAGCAGCCCCTTACCCTCTAGCGGGAGATTTCAAACGCAGTATTTT
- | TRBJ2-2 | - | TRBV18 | CASSPDYPTQLFF | TGTGCCAGCTCACCTGACTACCCTACGCAGCTGTTTTTT
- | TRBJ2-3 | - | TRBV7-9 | CASSLVRPSTDTQYF | TGTGCCAGCAGCTTGGTGAGGCCTAGCACAGATACGCAGTATTTT
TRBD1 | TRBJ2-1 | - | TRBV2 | CASRRGRNLGEQFF | TGTGCCAGCAGGAGGGGGCGAAATCTGGGTGAGCAGTTCTTC
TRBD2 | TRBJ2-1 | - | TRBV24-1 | CATSDPGTSGSYDEQFF | TGTGCCACCAGTGACCCCGGGACTAGCGGGAGTTACGATGAGCAGTTCTTC
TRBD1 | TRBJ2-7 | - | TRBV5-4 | CASSRDRAYEQYF | TGTGCCAGCAGCCGTGACAGGGCCTACGAGCAGTACTTC
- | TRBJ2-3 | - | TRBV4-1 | CASSLITSTDTQYF | TGCGCCAGCAGCCTGATCACTAGCACAGATACGCAGTATTTT
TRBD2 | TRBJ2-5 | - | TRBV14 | CASSLTSGVRETQYF | TGTGCCAGCAGCCTGACTAGCGGGGTGCGTGAGACCCAGTACTTC
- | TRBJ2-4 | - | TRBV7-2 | CASTPGLEFGAKNIQYF | TGTGCCAGCACCCCGGGATTAGAGTTTGGGGCCAAAAACATTCAGTACTTC
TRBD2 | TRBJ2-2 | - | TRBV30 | CAWREAGAGGGELFF | TGTGCCTGGAGAGAAGCGGGAGCTGGGGGCGGGGAGCTGTTTTTT
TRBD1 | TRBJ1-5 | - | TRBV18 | CASSPGTGNQPQHF | TGTGCCAGCTCACCAGGGACAGGAAATCAGCCCCAGCATTTT
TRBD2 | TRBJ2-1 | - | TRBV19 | CASRVRLAGANEQFF | TGTGCCAGTAGGGTCAGACTAGCGGGGGCTAATGAGCAGTTCTTC
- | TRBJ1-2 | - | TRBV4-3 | CASSPALYRDGYTF | TGCGCCAGCAGCCCGGCTCTCTATCGGGATGGCTACACCTTC
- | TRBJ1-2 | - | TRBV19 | CASSMVRTEVYGYTF | TGTGCCAGTAGTATGGTCCGGACAGAAGTCTATGGCTACACCTTC
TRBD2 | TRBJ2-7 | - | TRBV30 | CAWGRTSGTYEQYF | TGTGCCTGGGGGCGGACTAGCGGGACTTACGAGCAGTACTTC
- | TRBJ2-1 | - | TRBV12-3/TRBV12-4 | CASSSQGTRRFF | TGTGCCAGCAGTTCACAGGGAACCAGGCGGTTCTTC
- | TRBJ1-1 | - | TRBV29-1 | CSVNRVMNTEAFF | TGCAGCGTAAACAGGGTTATGAACACTGAAGCTTTCTTT
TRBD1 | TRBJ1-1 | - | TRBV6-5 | CAAMGQLNGAEAFF | TGTGCCGCGATGGGACAGCTTAATGGGGCTGAAGCTTTCTTT
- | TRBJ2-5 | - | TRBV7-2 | CASSPQMEQTQYF | TGTGCCAGCAGCCCTCAGATGGAGCAGACCCAGTACTTC
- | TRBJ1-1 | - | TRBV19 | CASTLQGQPNTEAFF | TGTGCCAGTACCCTACAAGGACAACCGAACACTGAAGCTTTCTTT
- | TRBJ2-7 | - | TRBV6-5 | CASSTGYEQYF | TGTGCCAGCAGTACAGGGTACGAGCAGTACTTC
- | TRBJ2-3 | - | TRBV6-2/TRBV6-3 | CASSRAGDTQYF | TGTGCCAGCAGCCGAGCAGGCGATACGCAGTATTTT
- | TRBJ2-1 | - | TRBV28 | CASSPRPGSHHSNEQFF | TGTGCCAGCAGCCCCCGCCCCGGGAGTCATCATTCAAATGAGCAGTTCTTC
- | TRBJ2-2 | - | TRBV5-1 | CASSSAGLESGELFF | TGCGCCAGCAGCTCCGCGGGACTTGAGTCCGGGGAGCTGTTTTTT
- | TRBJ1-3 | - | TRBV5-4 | CASSPLGQTNSGNTIYF | TGTGCCAGCAGCCCCCTTGGACAGACCAACTCTGGAAACACCATATATTTT
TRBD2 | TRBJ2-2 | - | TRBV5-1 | CASSPGTSVDTGELFF | TGCGCCAGCAGCCCCGGGACTAGCGTGGACACCGGGGAGCTGTTTTTT
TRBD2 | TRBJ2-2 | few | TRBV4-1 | CASSRRGLAGTGELFF | TGCGCCAGCAGCCGCAGGGGACTAGCTGGCACCGGGGAGCTGTTTTTT
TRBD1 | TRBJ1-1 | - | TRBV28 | CASSSIGTGNTEAFF | TGTGCCAGCAGTTCGATCGGGACAGGGAACACTGAAGCTTTCTTT
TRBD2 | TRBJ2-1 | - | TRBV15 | CATSRGLAARYNEQFF | TGTGCCACCAGCAGGGGACTAGCGGCCAGATACAATGAGCAGTTCTTC
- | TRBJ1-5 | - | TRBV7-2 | CASSFMGTNNQPQHF | TGTGCCAGCAGCTTTATGGGGACTAACAATCAGCCCCAGCATTTT
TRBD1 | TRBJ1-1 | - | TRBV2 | CASSERQGNTEAFF | TGTGCCAGCAGTGAAAGACAGGGCAACACTGAAGCTTTCTTT
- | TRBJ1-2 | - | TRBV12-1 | CASSTWTGWGYTF | TGTGCCAGCAGCACTTGGACAGGGTGGGGCTACACCTTC
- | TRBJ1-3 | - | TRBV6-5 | CASSLVAGGNGNTIYF | TGTGCCAGCAGTTTAGTCGCGGGGGGAAATGGAAACACCATATATTTT
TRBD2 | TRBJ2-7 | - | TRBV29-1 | CSVLGLAGRYEQYF | TGCAGCGTTTTGGGACTAGCGGGTCGCTACGAGCAGTACTTC
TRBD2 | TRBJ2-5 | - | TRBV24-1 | CATSGTSGRGEQETQYF | TGTGCCACCAGTGGCACTAGCGGGAGAGGAGAACAAGAGACCCAGTACTTC
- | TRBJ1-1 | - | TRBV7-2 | CASSLSGLNTEAFF | TGTGCCAGCAGCTTGTCAGGGTTGAACACTGAAGCTTTCTTT
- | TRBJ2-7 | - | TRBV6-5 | CASSLLAGYEQYF | TGTGCCAGCAGTTTGCTAGCAGGTTACGAGCAGTACTTC
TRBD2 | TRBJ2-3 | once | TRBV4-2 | CASSQGTSGMTHDTQYF | TGTGCCAGCAGCCAAGGAACTAGCGGGATGACCCACGATACGCAGTATTTT
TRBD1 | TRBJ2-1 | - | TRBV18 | CASSFGTGSYNEQFF | TGTGCCAGCTCATTCGGGACAGGGTCCTACAATGAGCAGTTCTTC